This note documents a single TCR beta chain sequence. V gave up 5 bases and J gave up 4 bases; unmatched junction bases: 13. The CDR3 totals 16 residues. Germline assignment: CDR1 GTSNPN and CDR2 SVGIG (reference sequence). The sample comes from a study of OX40 agonist ivuxolimab in advanced cancers. Clones were read by immunoSEQ multiplex PCR, and TCRdb kept only the in-frame ones, dropping some. The top ten clones hold roughly 25% of a sample with about 22,000 clones, 70% to 90% of them seen once. The V gene is TRBV30, the J gene TRBJ2-5; 10 positions match TRBD2. The source material was CD4+ or CD8+ T cells sorted from blood, sampled in a trial of the OX40 agonist ivuxolimab. This clonotype originated in an adult with an advanced solid tumor such as melanoma, head and neck, liver or kidney cancer. The chain's CDR3 is CAWGPGTSVDGETQYF. CDR3 coding DNA: TGTGCCTGGGGGCCTGGGACTAGCGTGGATGGAGAGACCCAGTACTTC. Based on the CDR3 plus reference TRBV30 and TRBJ2-5, the full variable domain is SQTIHQWPATLVQPVGSPLSLECTVEGTSNPNLYWYRQAAGRGLQLLFYSVGIGQISSEVPQNLSASRPQDRQFILSSKKLLLSDSGFYLCAWGPGTSVDGETQYFGPGTRLLVL.